This T cell receptor beta chain was retrieved from a study of T cell responses to AZD1222 COVID-19 vaccine. Findings of the study overall: White British donors predominated, females outnumbered males, and clonal diversity was possibly underestimated.

The trim removed 5 bases at V and 5 bases at J, leaving 8 bases unmatched. CDR1 and CDR2 (germline): MNHEY, SMNVEV (reference sequence). This CDR3 region has 15 residues. To note about this clone: Its target is unknown.

Assay: immunoSEQ multiplex PCR; the TCRdb copy retains only in-frame clones and omits some. The sample carries around 120,000 clones, about 90% recorded once. Sequences were derived from peripheral blood, sampled 28 days after the second AZD1222 dose. The origin of this receptor is an adult who received the AZD1222 COVID-19 vaccine. This chain joins TRBV27 and TRBJ1-2; 10 bases align to TRBD1. The chain's CDR3 is CASSLQTGGLYGYTF. DNA of the CDR3: TGTGCCAGCAGTCTCCAGACAGGGGGCTTGTATGGCTACACCTTC.